This T cell receptor beta chain was captured in a study of OX40 agonist ivuxolimab in advanced cancers. About the study as a whole: The costimulatory receptor OX40 (CD134) was targeted by ivuxolimab, a fully human IgG2 agonistic monoclonal antibody. Intravenous ivuxolimab was administered to patients every 2 weeks at six dose levels: 0.01, 0.1, 0.3, 1.5, 3 and 10 mg/kg. Of the approximately 50 dose-escalation patients, hepatocellular carcinoma was present in about 20, melanoma in approximately 15, renal cell carcinoma in 9 and head and neck cancer in 9. In the dose-escalation cohort, approximately 80% of patients were male, and the mean age was roughly 56 years with a range of roughly 23 to 79. Prior anti-PD-1, anti-PD-L1 or anti-CTLA-4 therapy was permitted, and roughly two fifths of dose-escalation patients had received checkpoint inhibitors. Three dose-escalation patients achieved partial responses, one with hepatocellular carcinoma and two with cutaneous melanoma. The purpose of peripheral TCRbeta sequencing was to test whether ivuxolimab changed TCR sequence diversity and led to clonal T-cell expansion. The monotherapy dose-escalation portion (N of about 52 patients) of the phase I ivuxolimab trial is reported in the paper.

For sequencing of the TCRbeta CDR3 region, genomic DNA was extracted from the sorted cells. TCRbeta CDR3 regions were sequenced using the immunoSEQ Assay. Here the immuneACCESS table is served through TCRdb, limited to in-frame sequences with V and J called. Missing clones are a known gap in these copies; in checked studies unresolved V genes cover under half, and the rest lacks a known reason. The sample contains approximately 72,000 clones, around nine tenths of them found a single time. Of the sample, 0.86% is held by the ten largest clones. Results the study describes overall, beyond this receptor: In the 0.1-3.0 mg/kg groups, partial responders had among the lowest normalized peripheral clonal expansion, particularly in CD8+ T cells. The antigen specificity of the clonally expanded peripheral T cells was not determined. On average, CD8+ T cells showed more expanded clones than CD4+ T cells after ivuxolimab. At doses from 0.1 to 3.0 mg/kg, clonal expansion was seen in both CD4+ and CD8+ blood T cells between baseline and week 6. Low levels of normalized T-cell clonal expansion were also seen in some patients who did not respond.

From the cysteine through the phenylalanine, the CDR3 covers 13 amino acids. Just the 39-base CDR3 DNA is kept, in frame starting at base 1. V is cut back by 9 bases and J by 7 bases, with 4 bases in the junction unmatched. CDR1 and CDR2 are drawn from the germline V gene: SGHAT, FQNNGV. This clone was observed a single time. What this receptor recognizes is not known. Base qualities are missing; no much larger clone stands one base away. The trial excluded patients who had a history of autoimmune disease or who were on systemic immunosuppression. Peripheral blood for TCR sequencing was collected from all dose cohorts at baseline, on cycle 4 day 1, and on cycle 7 day 1. Samples were obtained from an open-label, multicenter, first-in-human phase I dose-escalation trial of ivuxolimab. Adults with locally advanced or metastatic melanoma, renal cell, hepatocellular, or head and neck squamous cell carcinoma were enrolled in the trial. CD4+ and CD8+ T cells were sorted separately from peripheral blood before TCR sequencing.

The sequence derives from an adult with an advanced solid tumor such as melanoma, head and neck, liver or kidney cancer. The rearrangement combines TRBV11-2 with TRBJ1-6, and 9 junctional nucleotides match TRBD1. The sample was CD4+ or CD8+ T cells sorted from blood, taken in a trial of the OX40 agonist ivuxolimab. The CDR3 loop reads CASGGQGNSPLHF. The nucleotide sequence is given as TGTGCCAGTGGGGGACAGGGAAATTCACCCCTCCACTTT. The reference TRBV11-2 and TRBJ1-6 proteins fill in what lies around the CDR3, so the full variable domain reads EAGVAQSPRYKIIEKRQSVAFWCNPISGHATLYWYQQILGQGPKLLIQFQNNGVVDDSQLPKDRFSAERLKGVDSTLKIQPAKLEDSAVYLCASGGQGNSPLHFGNGTRLTVT.